This TCR beta chain was profiled in a study of patients and donors after allogeneic stem cell transplantation. This clonotype was seen ten or more times. TCRdb analysed the RT-PCR reads with MiXCR anew, one entry per CDR3 protein. The data hold tens of thousands of distinct CDR3 sequences, with 6.5% to 7% observed a single time. The sample was blood, either unsorted or a sorted T cell fraction (not recorded which). The clonotype originates from a human donor who was either an allogeneic HSCT recipient or a stem cell or donor lymphocyte infusion donor (not recorded which). It is not recorded whose cells these are; they may come from a transplant donor.

The CDR3 DNA follows: TGTGCCAGCAGTTTAGCGGGTTACAATGAGCAGTTCTTC. It codes for CASSLAGYNEQFF. This chain connects TRBV6-5 to TRBJ2-1; 7 nucleotides agree with TRBD2. The CDR3 has 13 residues. After removal of 4 bases from V and 4 bases from J, the junction contained 1 base not matched to a gene. Germline V gene lookup returns CDR1 MNHEY and CDR2 SVGAGI.